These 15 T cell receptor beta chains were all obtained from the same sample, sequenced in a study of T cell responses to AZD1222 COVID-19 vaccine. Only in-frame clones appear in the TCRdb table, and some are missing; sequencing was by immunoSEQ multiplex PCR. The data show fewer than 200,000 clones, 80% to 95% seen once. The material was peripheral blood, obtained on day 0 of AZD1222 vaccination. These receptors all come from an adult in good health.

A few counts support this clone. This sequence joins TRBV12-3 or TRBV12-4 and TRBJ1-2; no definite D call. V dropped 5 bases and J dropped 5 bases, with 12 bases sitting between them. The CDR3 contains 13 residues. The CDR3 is CASSIRIGYGYTF. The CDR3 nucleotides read TGTGCCAGCAGTATCCGGATAGGATATGGCTACACCTTC.

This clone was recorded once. The CDR3, as DNA: TGTGCCAGCAGTGAAGTGCCCGGTAGGCAGGCGTTCAACTATGGCTACACCTTC. Translating gives CASSEVPGRQAFNYGYTF. The chain uses TRBV6-1 and TRBJ1-2; D unclear. CDR1 is MNHNS, CDR2 SASEGT, per germline. Trimming shortened V by 1 base and J by 2 bases, and 20 bases separated the two germline ends. The CDR3 extends over 18 amino acids.

Here the CDR3 DNA reads TGTGCCAGCTCCCTGGATAACTATGGCTACACCTTC. Translated: CASSLDNYGYTF. The V call is TRBV7-8, the J call TRBJ1-2; D unclear. The V end was cut by 8 bases, the J end by 1 base, with 8 bases between. Germline V gene data show CDR1 as SGHVS and CDR2 as FQNEAQ. The CDR3 consists of 12 residues.

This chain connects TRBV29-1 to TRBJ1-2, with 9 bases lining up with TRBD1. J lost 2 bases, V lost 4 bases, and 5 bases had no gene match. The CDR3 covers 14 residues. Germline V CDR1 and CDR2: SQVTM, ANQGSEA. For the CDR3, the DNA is TGCAGCGTTGTCCGGGACAGGGTAAACTATGGCTACACCTTC. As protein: CSVVRDRVNYGYTF.

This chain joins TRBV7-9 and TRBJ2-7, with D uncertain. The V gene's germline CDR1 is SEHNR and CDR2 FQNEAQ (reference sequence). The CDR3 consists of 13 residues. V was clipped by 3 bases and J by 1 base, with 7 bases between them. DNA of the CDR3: TGTGCCAGCAGCTTGTACGGATCCTACGAGCAGTACTTC. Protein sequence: CASSLYGSYEQYF.

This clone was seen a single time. CDR3 amino acids: CASSPRNNQPQHF. CDR3 DNA: TGTGCCAGCAGTCCACGCAATAATCAGCCCCAGCATTTT. This chain connects TRBV6-5 to TRBJ1-5, with D unresolved. Trimming stripped 5 bases from V and 4 bases from J, with 9 bases between. The germline CDR1 and CDR2 sequences are MNHEY and SVGAGI. The CDR3 length is 13 residues.

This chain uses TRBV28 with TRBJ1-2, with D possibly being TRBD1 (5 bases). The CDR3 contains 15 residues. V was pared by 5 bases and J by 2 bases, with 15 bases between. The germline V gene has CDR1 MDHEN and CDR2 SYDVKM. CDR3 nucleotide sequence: TGTGCCAGCAGTACTAGCTCTACAGGAAACTATGGCTACACCTTC. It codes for CASSTSSTGNYGYTF.

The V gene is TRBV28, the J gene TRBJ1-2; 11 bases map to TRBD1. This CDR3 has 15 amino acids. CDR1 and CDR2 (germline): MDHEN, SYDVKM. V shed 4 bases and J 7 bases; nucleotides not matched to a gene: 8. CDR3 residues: CASSSGTGGLGGYTF. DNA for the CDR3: TGTGCCAGCAGTTCGGGGACAGGGGGGTTAGGTGGCTACACCTTC.

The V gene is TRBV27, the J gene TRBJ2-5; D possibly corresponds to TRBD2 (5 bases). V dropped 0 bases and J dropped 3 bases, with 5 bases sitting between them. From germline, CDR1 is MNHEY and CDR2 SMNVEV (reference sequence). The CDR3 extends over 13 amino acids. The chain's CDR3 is CASSLSREETQYF. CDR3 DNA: TGTGCCAGCAGTTTATCGAGGGAAGAGACCCAGTACTTC.

CDR3: CASRLLLAGSHNEQFF. CDR3 DNA: TGTGCCAGTAGACTCCTACTAGCGGGAAGCCACAATGAGCAGTTCTTC. The genes are TRBV19 and TRBJ2-1; the match to TRBD2 covers 10 bases. After removal of 6 bases from V and 5 bases from J, the junction contained 10 bases not matched to a gene. Germline lookup yields CDR1 LNHDA and CDR2 SQIVND (reference sequence). CDR3 length: 16 residues.

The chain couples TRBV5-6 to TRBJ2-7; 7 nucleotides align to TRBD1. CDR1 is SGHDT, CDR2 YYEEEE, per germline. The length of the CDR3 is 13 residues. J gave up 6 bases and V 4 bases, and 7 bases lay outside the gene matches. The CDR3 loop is CASSVGQVFEQYV. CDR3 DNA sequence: TGTGCCAGCAGCGTAGGACAGGTATTCGAGCAGTACGTC.

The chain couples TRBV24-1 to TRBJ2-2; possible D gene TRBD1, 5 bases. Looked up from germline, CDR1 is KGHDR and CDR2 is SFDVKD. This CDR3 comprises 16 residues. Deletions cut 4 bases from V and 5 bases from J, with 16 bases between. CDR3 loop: CATSDPLKRGTGELFF. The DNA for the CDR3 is TGTGCCACCAGTGACCCCCTTAAAAGGGGAACCGGGGAGCTGTTTTTT.

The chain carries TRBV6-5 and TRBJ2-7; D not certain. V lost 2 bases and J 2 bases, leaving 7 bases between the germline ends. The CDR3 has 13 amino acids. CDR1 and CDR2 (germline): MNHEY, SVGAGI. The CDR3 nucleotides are TGTGCCAGCAGTTACGACGGACCCTACGAGCAGTACTTC. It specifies CASSYDGPYEQYF.

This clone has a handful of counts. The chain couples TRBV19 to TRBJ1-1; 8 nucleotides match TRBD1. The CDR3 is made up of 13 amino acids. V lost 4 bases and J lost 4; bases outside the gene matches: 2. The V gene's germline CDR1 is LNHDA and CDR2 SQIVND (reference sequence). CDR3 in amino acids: CASSTTGVTEAFF. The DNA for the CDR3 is TGTGCCAGTAGTACGACAGGGGTCACTGAAGCTTTCTTT. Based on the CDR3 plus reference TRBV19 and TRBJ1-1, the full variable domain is DGGITQSPKYLFRKEGQNVTLSCEQNLNHDAMYWYRQDPGQGLRLIYYSQIVNDFQKGDIAEGYSVSREKKESFPLTVTSAQKNPTAFYLCASSTTGVTEAFFGQGTRLTVV.

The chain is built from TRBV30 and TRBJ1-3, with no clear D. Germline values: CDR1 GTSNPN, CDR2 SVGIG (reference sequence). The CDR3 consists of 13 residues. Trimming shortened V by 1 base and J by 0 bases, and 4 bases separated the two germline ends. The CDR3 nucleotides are TGTGCCTGGAGTGCATTCTCTGGAAACACCATATATTTT. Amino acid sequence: CAWSAFSGNTIYF.